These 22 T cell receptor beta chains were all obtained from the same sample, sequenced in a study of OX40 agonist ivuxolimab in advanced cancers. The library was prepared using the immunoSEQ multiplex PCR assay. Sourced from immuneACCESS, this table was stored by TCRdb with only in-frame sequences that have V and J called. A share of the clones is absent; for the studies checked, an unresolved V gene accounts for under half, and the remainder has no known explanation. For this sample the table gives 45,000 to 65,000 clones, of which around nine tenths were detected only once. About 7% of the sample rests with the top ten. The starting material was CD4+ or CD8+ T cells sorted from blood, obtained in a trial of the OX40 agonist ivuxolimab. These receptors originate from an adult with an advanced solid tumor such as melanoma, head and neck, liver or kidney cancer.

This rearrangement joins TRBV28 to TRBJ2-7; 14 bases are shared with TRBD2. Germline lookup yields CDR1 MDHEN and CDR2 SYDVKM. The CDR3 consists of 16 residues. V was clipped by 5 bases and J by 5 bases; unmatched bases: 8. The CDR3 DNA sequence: TGTGCCAGCAGTCCCTCGGGACTAGCGGGAGCCCACGAGCAGTACTTC. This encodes CASSPSGLAGAHEQYF. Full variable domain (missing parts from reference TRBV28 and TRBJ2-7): DVKVTQSSRYLVKRTGEKVFLECVQDMDHENMFWYRQDPGLGLRLIYFSYDVKMKEKGDIPEGYSVSREKKERFSLILESASTNQTSMYLCASSPSGLAGAHEQYFGPGTRLTVT.

The CDR3 protein is CASSFSTVKENSPLHF. For the CDR3, the DNA is TGCGCCAGCAGTTTCTCGACCGTAAAGGAAAATTCACCCCTCCACTTT. The J gene is TRBJ1-6, the V gene TRBV5-1; no definite D call. The germline V gene encodes CDR1 SGHRS and CDR2 YFSETQ. The CDR3 is 16 amino acids. Trimming took off 5 bases at V and 7 bases at J, with 19 bases between the two ends.

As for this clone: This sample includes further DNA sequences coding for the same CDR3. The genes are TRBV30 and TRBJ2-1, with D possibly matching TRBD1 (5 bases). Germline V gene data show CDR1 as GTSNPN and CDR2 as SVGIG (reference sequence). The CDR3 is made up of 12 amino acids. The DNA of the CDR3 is TGTGCTGGCGGTGGGGCCGGAAATGAGCAGTTCTTC. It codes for CAGGGAGNEQFF.

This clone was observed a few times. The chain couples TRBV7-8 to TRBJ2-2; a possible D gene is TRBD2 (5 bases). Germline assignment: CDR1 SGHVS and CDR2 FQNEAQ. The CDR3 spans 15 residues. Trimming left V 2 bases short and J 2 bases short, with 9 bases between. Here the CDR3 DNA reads TGTGCCAGCAGCTTAAGCGGTGCTAACACCGGGGAGCTGTTTTTT. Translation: CASSLSGANTGELFF.

The CDR3 DNA follows: TGTGCCAGCAGCTTAGATAGTACTAGCGAGGAGACCCAGTACTTC. This encodes CASSLDSTSEETQYF. The chain uses TRBV11-3 and TRBJ2-5, with 7 bases that match TRBD2. From germline, CDR1 is SGHNT and CDR2 YENEEA. V shed 0 bases and J 5 bases; nucleotides not matched to a gene: 6. This CDR3 is 15 amino acids long. The full variable domain, in which reference TRBV11-3 and TRBJ2-5 provide the parts outside the CDR3, is EAGVVQSPRYKIIEKKQPVAFWCNPISGHNTLYWYLQNLGQGPELLIRYENEEAVDDSQLPKDRFSAERLKGVDSTLKIQPAELGDSAVYLCASSLDSTSEETQYFGPGTRLLVL.

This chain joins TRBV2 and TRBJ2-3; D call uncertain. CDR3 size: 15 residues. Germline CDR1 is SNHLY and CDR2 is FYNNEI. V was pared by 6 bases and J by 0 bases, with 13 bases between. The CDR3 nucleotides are TGTGCCAGCAGCCATGACTGGTCTAGCACAGATACGCAGTATTTT. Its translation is CASSHDWSSTDTQYF.

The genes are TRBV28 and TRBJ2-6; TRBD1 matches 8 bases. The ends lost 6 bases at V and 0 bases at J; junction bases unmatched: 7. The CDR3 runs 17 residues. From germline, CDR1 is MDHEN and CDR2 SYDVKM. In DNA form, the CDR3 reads TGTGCCAGCAGGGAACAGGGGGTCGCCTCTGGGGCCAACGTCCTGACTTTC. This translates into CASREQGVASGANVLTF.

Here the CDR3 reads CASSHVTATQYF. In DNA, the CDR3 is TGTGCCAGCAGCCACGTTACGGCGACCCAGTACTTC. The V and J genes are TRBV7-8 and TRBJ2-5, with unresolved D. The CDR3 runs to 12 residues. In germline, CDR1 is SGHVS, CDR2 FQNEAQ. Trimming cost V 5 bases and J 7 bases, with 11 bases left between them.

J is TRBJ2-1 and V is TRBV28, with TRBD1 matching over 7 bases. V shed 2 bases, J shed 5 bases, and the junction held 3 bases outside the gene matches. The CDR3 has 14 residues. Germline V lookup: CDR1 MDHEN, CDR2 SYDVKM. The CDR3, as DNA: TGTGCCAGCAGTTTAGCGACAGGGAACAATGAGCAGTTCTTC. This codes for CASSLATGNNEQFF.

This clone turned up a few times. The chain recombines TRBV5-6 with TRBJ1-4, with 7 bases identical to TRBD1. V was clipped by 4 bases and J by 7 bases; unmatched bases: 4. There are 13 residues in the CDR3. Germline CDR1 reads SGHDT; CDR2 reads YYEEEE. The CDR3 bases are TGTGCCAGCAGCCCAGGGGGGGCTGAAAAACTGTTTTTT. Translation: CASSPGGAEKLFF.

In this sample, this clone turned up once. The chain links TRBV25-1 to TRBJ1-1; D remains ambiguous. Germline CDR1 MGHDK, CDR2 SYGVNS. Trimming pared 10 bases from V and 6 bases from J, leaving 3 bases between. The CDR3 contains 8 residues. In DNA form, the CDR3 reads TGTGCCAAGCCTGAAGCTTTCTTT. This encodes CAKPEAFF.

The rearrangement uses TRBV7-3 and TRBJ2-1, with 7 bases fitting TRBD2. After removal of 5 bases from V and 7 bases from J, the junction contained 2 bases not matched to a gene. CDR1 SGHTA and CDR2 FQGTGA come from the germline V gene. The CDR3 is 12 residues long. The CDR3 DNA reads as TGTGCCAGCAGCCCGGGGGGAAATGAGCAGTTCTTC. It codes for CASSPGGNEQFF.

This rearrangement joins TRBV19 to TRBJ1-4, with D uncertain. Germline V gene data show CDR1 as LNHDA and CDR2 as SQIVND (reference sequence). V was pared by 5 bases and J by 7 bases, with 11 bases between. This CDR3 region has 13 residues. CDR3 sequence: CASSFAWGEKLFF. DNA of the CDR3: TGTGCCAGTAGTTTCGCTTGGGGTGAAAAACTGTTTTTT.

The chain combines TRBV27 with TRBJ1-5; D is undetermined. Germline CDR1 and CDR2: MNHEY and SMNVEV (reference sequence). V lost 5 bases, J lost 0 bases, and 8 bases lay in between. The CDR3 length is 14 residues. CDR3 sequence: CASSRTGSNQPQHF. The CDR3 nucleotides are TGTGCCAGCAGTCGGACTGGTAGCAATCAGCCCCAGCATTTT.

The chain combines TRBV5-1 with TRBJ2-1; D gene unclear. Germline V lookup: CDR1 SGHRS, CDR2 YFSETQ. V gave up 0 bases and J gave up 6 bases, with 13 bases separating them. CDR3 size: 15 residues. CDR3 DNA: TGCGCCAGCAGCTTGGCCCGCGCTACCCGCAATGAGCAGTTCTTC. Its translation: CASSLARATRNEQFF.

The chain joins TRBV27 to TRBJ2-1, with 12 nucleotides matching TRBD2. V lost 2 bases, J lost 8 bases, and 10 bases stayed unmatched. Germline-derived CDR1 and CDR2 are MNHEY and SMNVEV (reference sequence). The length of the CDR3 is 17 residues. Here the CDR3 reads CASSLPSLAGGPHEQFF. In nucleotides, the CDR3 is TGTGCCAGCAGTTTACCCTCGCTAGCGGGAGGGCCACATGAGCAGTTCTTC.

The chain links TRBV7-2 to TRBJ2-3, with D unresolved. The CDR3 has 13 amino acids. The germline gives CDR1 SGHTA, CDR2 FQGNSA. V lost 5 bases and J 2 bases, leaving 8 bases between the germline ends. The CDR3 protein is CASSPYNTDTQYF. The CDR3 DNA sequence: TGTGCCAGCAGCCCCTACAACACAGATACGCAGTATTTT.

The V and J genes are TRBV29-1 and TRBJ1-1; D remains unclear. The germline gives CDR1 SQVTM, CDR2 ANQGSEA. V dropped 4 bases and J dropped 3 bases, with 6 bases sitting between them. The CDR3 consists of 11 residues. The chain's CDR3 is CSVGLYTEAFF. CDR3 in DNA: TGCAGCGTTGGACTCTACACTGAAGCTTTCTTT.

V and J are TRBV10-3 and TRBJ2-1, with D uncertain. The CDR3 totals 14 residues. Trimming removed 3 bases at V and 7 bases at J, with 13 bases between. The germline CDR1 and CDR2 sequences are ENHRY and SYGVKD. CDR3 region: CAISDGVRENEQFF. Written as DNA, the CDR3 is TGTGCCATCAGTGATGGGGTTCGAGAGAATGAGCAGTTCTTC.

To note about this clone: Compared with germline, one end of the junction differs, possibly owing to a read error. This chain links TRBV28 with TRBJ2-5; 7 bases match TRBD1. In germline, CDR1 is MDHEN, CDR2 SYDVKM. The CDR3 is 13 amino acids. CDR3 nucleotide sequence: TGTGCCAGCAGTACCCTGACAGGGCTGGTCCCCAACTTC. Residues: CASSTLTGLVPNF.

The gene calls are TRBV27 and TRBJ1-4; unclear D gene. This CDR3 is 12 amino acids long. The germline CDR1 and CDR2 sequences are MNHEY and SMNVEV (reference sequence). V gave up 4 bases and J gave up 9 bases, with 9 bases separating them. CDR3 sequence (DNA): TGTGCCAGCAGTTCACAGACCCAAAAACTGTTTTTT. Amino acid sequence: CASSSQTQKLFF.

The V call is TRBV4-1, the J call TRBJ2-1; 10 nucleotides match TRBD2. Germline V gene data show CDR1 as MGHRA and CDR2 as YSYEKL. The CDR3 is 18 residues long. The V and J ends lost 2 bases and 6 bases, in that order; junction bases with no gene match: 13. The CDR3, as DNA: TGCGCCAGCAGCCAACCTTTCGGGGGAGGGACTAGCGTCAATGAGCAGTTCTTC. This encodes CASSQPFGGGTSVNEQFF.